This T cell receptor beta chain was sequenced for a study of control samples from healthy donors and cancer patients. Repertoires were generated with immunoSEQ multiplex PCR, while TCRdb's copy carries only in-frame clones and drops some. The table has tens of thousands of clones, roughly 80% seen once; the top ten hold around a quarter. This sequence originates from a man aged 55 to 70 with head and neck cancer. The source material was PBMCs.

The CDR3 is CATRTGTGSTGELFF. DNA of the CDR3: TGTGCCACCAGAACCGGGACAGGGAGCACCGGGGAGCTGTTTTTT. The chain employs TRBV24-1 and TRBJ2-2; 9 bases agree with TRBD1. The CDR3 runs 15 residues. Per the germline V gene, CDR1 is KGHDR and CDR2 is SFDVKD. V lost 7 bases, J lost 4 bases, and 6 bases stayed unmatched.